This T cell receptor (beta chain) was documented in a study of patients and donors after allogeneic stem cell transplantation. Each CDR3 protein gets one entry after TCRdb re-called the RT-PCR reads with MiXCR. This sample has about 960,000 distinct CDR3 sequences; roughly 18% occur once, and the top ten carry 5.5% to 6.5%. CDR3 length: 14 residues. Germline CDR1 and CDR2: SNHLY and FYNNEI. Trimming cost V 1 base and J 4 bases, with 10 bases left between them. Sequencing was carried out using blood, either unsorted or a sorted T cell fraction (not recorded which). This chain connects TRBV2 to TRBJ1-2; D ambiguous. The receptor was derived from a human donor who was either an allogeneic HSCT recipient or a stem cell or donor lymphocyte infusion donor (not recorded which). It is not recorded whose cells these are; they may come from a transplant donor. In nucleotides, the CDR3 is TGTGCCAGCAGTGAAGGTCCTACCTTCTATGGCTACACCTTC. As protein: CASSEGPTFYGYTF.